The clone carrying this TCR beta chain ranks as medium-sized (0.01 to 0.1%). Its target is not known. The CDR3 runs to 14 residues. V shed 4 bases, J shed 6 bases, and the junction held 5 bases outside the gene matches. Germline lookup yields CDR1 SGHDT and CDR2 YYEEEE. The entry originates in a study of T cells in localized non-small cell lung cancer. Points from the study as a whole: Uninvolved adjacent lung showed higher T cell clonality than tumor.

Sequencing was performed with immunoSEQ multiplex PCR; in TCRdb, only in-frame clones are kept and a portion is missing. The repertoire holds 20,000 to 25,000 clones, approximately 86% seen once, with roughly 23% in the top ten. This chain uses TRBV5-6 with TRBJ1-5, with 9 bases aligning to TRBD1. The sequencing used PBMCs, collected before any cancer treatment. This clonotype was obtained from a man aged 35 to 69 with stage II squamous cell lung carcinoma. The CDR3 sequence is CASSLGQGSQPQHF. DNA of the CDR3: TGTGCCAGCAGCCTCGGACAGGGGAGTCAGCCCCAGCATTTT.